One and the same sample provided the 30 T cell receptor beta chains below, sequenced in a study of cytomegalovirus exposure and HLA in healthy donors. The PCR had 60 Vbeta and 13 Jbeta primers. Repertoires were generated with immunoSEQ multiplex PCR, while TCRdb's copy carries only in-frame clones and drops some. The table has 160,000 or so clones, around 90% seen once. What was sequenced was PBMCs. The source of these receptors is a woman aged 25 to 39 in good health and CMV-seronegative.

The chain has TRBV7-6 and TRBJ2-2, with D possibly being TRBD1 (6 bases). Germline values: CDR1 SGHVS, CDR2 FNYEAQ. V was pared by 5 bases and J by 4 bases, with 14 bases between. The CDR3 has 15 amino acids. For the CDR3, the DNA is TGTGCCAGCAGCCCGACAGGACCGGGCACCGGGGAGCTGTTTTTT. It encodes CASSPTGPGTGELFF.

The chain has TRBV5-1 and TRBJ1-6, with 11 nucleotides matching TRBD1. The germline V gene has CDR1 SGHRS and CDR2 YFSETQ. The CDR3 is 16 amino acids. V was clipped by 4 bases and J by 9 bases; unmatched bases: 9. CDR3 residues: CASSTWTGGAGSPLHF. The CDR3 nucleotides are TGCGCCAGCAGCACCTGGACAGGGGGCGCGGGTTCACCCCTCCACTTT.

The DNA of the CDR3 is TGTGCCAGCAGCGTAGGGGAAGCGGGAGATGCCCGCAATGAGCAGTTCTTC. Amino acid sequence: CASSVGEAGDARNEQFF. The V call is TRBV9, the J call TRBJ2-1, with 8 nucleotides matching TRBD2. V lost 0 bases to trimming and J lost 6 bases; unmatched junction nucleotides: 11. The CDR3 consists of 17 residues. Germline V gene data show CDR1 as SGDLS and CDR2 as YYNGEE.

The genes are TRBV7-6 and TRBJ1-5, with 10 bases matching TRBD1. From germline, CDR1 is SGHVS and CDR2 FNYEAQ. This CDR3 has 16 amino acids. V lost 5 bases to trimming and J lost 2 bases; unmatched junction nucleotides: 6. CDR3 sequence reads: CASSPGTGVGNQPQHF. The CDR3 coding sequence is TGTGCCAGCAGCCCAGGGACAGGGGTAGGCAATCAGCCCCAGCATTTT.

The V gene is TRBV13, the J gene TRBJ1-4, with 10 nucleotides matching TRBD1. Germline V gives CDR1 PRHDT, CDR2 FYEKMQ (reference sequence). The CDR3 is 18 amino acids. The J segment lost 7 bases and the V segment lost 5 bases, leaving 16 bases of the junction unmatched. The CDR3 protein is CASSRGGQGPPRREKLFF. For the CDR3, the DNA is TGTGCCAGCAGCCGAGGGGGACAGGGGCCGCCTAGGCGTGAAAAACTGTTTTTT. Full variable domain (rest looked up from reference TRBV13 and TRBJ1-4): AAGVIQSPRHLIKEKRETATLKCYPIPRHDTVYWYQQGPGQDPQFLISFYEKMQSDKGSIPDRFSAQQFSDYHSELNMSSLELGDSALYFCASSRGGQGPPRREKLFFGSGTQLSVL.

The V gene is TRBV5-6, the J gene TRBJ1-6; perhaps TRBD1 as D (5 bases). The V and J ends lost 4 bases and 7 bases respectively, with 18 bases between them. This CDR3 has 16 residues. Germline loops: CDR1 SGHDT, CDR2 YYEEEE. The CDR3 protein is CASSRAGPTTNSPLHF. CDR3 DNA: TGTGCCAGCAGCCGGGCGGGGCCCACCACGAATTCACCCCTCCACTTT.

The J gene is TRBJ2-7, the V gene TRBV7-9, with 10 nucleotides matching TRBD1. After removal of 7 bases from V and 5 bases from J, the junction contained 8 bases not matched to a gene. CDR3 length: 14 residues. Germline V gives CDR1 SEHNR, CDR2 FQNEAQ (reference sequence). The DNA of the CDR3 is TGTGCCAGCACCGCGACAGGGGGCAACGACGAGCAGTACTTC. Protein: CASTATGGNDEQYF.

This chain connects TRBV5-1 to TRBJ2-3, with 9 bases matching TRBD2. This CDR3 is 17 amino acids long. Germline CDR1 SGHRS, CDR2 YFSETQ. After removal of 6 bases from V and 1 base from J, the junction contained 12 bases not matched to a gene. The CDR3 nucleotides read TGCGCCAGCACGCTTGGTTTAGCGGGGGATCGCACAGATACGCAGTATTTT. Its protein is CASTLGLAGDRTDTQYF.

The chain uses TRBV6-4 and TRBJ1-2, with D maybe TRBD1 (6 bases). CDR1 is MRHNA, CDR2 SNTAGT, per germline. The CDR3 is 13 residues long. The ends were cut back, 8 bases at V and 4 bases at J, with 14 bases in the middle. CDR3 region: CASSRGGLYGYTF. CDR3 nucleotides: TGTGCCAGCTCCAGGGGCGGACTCTATGGCTACACCTTC.

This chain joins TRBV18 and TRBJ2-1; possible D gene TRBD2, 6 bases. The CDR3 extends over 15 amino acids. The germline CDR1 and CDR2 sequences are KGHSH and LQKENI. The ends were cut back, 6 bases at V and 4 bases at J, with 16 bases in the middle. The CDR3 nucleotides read TGTGCCAGCTCGGTGGGAACGGGAGTTTACAATGAGCAGTTCTTC. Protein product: CASSVGTGVYNEQFF. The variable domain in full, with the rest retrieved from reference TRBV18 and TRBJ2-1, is NAGVMQNPRHLVRRRGQEARLRCSPMKGHSHVYWYRQLPEEGLKFMVYLQKENIIDESGMPKERFSAEFPKEGPSILRIQQVVRGDSAAYFCASSVGTGVYNEQFFGPGTRLTVL.

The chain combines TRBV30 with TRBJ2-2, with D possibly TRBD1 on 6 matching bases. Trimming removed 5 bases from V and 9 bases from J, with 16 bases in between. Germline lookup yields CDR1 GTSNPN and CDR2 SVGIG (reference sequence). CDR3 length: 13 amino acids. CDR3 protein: CAWEGEARRELFF. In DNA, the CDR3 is TGTGCCTGGGAGGGGGAAGCCCGGAGGGAGCTGTTTTTT.

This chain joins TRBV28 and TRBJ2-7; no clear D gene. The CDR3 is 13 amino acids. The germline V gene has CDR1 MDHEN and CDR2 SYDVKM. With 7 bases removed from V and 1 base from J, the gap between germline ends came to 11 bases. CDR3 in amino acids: CASTPLRSYEQYF. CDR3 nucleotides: TGTGCCAGCACTCCACTGAGGTCCTACGAGCAGTACTTC.

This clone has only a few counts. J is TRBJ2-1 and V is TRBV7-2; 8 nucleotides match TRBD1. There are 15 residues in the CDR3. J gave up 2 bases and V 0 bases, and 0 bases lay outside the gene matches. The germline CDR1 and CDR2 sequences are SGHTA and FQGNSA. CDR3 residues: CASSLAQGAYNEQFF. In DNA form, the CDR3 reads TGTGCCAGCAGCTTAGCACAGGGGGCCTACAATGAGCAGTTCTTC.

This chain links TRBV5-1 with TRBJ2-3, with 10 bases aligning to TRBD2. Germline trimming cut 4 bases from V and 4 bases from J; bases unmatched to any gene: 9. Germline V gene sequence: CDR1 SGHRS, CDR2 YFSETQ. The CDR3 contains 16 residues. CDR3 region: CASSIGAGGLPDTQYF. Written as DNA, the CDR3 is TGCGCCAGCAGCATTGGAGCGGGAGGGTTGCCAGATACGCAGTATTTT.

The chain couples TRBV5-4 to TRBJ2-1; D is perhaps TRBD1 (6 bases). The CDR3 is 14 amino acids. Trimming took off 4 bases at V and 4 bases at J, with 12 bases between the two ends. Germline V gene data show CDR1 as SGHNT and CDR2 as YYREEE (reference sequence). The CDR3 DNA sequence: TGTGCCAGCAGCCTAAGTGGACAGTACAATGAGCAGTTCTTC. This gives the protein CASSLSGQYNEQFF.

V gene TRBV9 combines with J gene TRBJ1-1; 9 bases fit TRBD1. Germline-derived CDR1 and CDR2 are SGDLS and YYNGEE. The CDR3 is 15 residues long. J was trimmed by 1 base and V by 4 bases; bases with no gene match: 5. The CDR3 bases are TGTGCCAGCAGCCCGAGGACAGGGGAGAACACTGAAGCTTTCTTT. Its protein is CASSPRTGENTEAFF.

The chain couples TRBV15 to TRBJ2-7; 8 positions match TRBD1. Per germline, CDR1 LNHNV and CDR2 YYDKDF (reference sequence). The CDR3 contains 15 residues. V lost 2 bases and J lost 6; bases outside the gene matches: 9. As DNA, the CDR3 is TGTGCCACCAGCAGACCCGACAGGGGATCGCTCGAGCAGTACTTC. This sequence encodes CATSRPDRGSLEQYF.

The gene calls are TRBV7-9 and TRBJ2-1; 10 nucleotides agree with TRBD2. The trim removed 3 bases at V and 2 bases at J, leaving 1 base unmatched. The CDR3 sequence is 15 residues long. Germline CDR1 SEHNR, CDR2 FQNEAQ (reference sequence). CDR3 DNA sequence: TGTGCCAGCAGCTTTGGACTAGCGGCCTACAATGAGCAGTTCTTC. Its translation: CASSFGLAAYNEQFF.

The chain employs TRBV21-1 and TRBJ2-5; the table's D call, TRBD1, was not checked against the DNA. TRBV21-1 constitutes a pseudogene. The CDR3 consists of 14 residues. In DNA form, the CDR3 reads TGTGCCGGATTCTCCGGGACAGGGGACGAGACCCAGTACTTC. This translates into CAGFSGTGDETQYF.

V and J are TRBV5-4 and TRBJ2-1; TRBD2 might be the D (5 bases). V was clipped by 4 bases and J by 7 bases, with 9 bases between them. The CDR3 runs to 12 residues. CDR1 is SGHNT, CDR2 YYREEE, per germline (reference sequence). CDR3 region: CASSLPGNEQFF. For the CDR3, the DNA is TGTGCCAGCAGCCTACCGGGGAATGAGCAGTTCTTC.

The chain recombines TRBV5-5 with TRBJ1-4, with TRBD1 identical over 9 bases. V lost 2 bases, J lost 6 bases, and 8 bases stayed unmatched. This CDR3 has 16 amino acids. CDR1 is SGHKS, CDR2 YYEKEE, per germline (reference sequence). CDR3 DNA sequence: TGTGCCAGCAGCTTATTGCCAACAGGGGGCTATGAAAAACTGTTTTTT. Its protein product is CASSLLPTGGYEKLFF.

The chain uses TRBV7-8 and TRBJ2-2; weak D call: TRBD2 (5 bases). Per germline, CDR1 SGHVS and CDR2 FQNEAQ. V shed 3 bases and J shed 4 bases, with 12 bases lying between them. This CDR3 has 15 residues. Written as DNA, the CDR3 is TGTGCCAGCAGCTTGGAAGGGAGAGGCACCGGGGAGCTGTTTTTT. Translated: CASSLEGRGTGELFF.

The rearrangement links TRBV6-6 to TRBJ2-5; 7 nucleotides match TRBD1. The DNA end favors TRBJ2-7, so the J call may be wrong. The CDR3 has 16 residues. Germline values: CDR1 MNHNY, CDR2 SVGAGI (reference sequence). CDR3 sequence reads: CASINRKGTATYEQYF. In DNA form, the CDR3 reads TGTGCCAGCATCAACAGAAAAGGGACAGCTACTTACGAGCAGTACTTC.

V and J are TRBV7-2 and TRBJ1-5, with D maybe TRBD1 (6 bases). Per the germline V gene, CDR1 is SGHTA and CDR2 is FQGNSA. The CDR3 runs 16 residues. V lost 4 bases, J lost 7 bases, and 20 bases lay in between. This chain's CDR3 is CASSSEGGRVGQPQHF. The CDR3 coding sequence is TGTGCCAGCAGCTCCGAGGGGGGGCGGGTTGGGCAGCCCCAGCATTTT. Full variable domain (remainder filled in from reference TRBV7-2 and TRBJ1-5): GAGVSQSPSNKVTEKGKDVELRCDPISGHTALYWYRQSLGQGLEFLIYFQGNSAPDKSGLPSDRFSAERTGGSVSTLTIQRTQQEDSAVYLCASSSEGGRVGQPQHFGDGTRLSIL.

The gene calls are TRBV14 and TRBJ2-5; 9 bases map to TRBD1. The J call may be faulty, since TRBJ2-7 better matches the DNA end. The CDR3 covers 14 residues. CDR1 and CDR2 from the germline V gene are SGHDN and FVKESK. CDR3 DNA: TGTGCCAGCAGCCGGGGACAGGGACCTTACGAGCAGTACTTC. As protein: CASSRGQGPYEQYF.

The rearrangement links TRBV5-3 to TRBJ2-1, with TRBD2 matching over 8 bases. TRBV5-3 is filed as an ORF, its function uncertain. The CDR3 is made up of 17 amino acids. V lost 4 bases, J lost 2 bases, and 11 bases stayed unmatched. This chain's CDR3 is CARSPGGPRMPYNEQFF. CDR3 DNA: TGTGCCAGAAGCCCGGGGGGGCCAAGAATGCCCTACAATGAGCAGTTCTTC.

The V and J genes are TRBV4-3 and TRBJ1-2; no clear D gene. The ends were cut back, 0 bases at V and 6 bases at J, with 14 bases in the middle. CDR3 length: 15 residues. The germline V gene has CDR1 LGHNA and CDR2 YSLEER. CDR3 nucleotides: TGCGCCAGCAGCCAAGATTTAGCCTTTATAGATGGCTACACCTTC. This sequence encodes CASSQDLAFIDGYTF.

CDR3 residues: CASSETGYTEAFF. For the CDR3, the DNA is TGTGCCAGCAGTGAAACAGGGTACACTGAAGCTTTCTTT. The V gene is TRBV6-5, the J gene TRBJ1-1, with D perhaps TRBD1 (6 bases). This CDR3 region has 13 residues. Between the trimmed V and J ends, which lost 5 bases and 3 bases, there was a span of 10 bases. Per the germline V gene, CDR1 is MNHEY and CDR2 is SVGAGI.

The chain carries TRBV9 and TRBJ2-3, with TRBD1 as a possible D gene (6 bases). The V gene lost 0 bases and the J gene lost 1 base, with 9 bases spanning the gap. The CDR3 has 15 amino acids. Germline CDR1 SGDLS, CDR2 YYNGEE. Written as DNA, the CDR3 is TGTGCCAGCAGCGTAGGGGGGCTAGGCACAGATACGCAGTATTTT. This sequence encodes CASSVGGLGTDTQYF.

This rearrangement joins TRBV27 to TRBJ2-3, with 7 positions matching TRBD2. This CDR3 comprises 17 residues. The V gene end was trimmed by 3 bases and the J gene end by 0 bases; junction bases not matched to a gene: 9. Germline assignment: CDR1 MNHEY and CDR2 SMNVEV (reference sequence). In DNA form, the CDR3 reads TGTGCCAGCAGTTTTGCTAGCGGCCCATTTAGCACAGATACGCAGTATTTT. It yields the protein CASSFASGPFSTDTQYF.